This entry lists 14 T cell receptor beta chains sequenced from one sample in a study of vaccination effects on CD4 cells after COVID-19. These receptors have no known antigen. After less than 11 days in culture, the CD4+ T cells were isolated. TCRdb's copy holds only in-frame clones and misses some; the assay was immunoSEQ multiplex PCR. Altogether some 31,000 clones are present, about two thirds being singletons, with the ten largest covering roughly 3.8%. The sample here was CD4+ T cells from PBMCs cultured without peptide, taken before COVID-19 vaccination. These TCRs come from a human donor who received a COVID-19 vaccine.

The rearrangement joins TRBV5-1 to TRBJ2-5; TRBD2 is a possible D gene (6 bases). V was trimmed by 2 bases and J by 5 bases, leaving 16 bases between them. CDR3 length: 15 residues. Germline V gene data show CDR1 as SGHRS and CDR2 as YFSETQ. The CDR3 reads CASSLIAASGETQYF. For the CDR3, the DNA is TGCGCCAGCAGCTTAATAGCGGCATCCGGGGAGACCCAGTACTTC.

This clone appeared a few times. The chain is built from TRBV7-9 and TRBJ1-6, with 7 positions matching TRBD1. The length of the CDR3 is 15 residues. Per the germline V gene, CDR1 is SEHNR and CDR2 is FQNEAQ (reference sequence). Trimming cost V 1 base and J 6 bases; bases outside gene matches: 3. CDR3 region: CASSLETGFNSPLHF. The CDR3 DNA sequence: TGTGCCAGCAGCTTAGAGACAGGGTTTAATTCACCCCTCCACTTT.

This chain connects TRBV5-1 to TRBJ1-3; D unclear. Germline V gives CDR1 SGHRS, CDR2 YFSETQ. This CDR3 contains 15 residues. V was clipped by 9 bases and J by 0 bases, with 16 bases between them. As DNA, the CDR3 is TGCGCCACCACCGTGGACGGCAGCTCTGGAAACACCATATATTTT. This sequence encodes CATTVDGSSGNTIYF.

The chain has TRBV5-1 and TRBJ2-2; 7 nucleotides line up with TRBD2. The CDR3 totals 15 residues. Per the germline V gene, CDR1 is SGHRS and CDR2 is YFSETQ. The trim removed 0 bases at V and 1 base at J, leaving 0 bases unmatched. In DNA, the CDR3 is TGCGCCAGCAGCTTGGGCGGGAGGAACACCGGGGAGCTGTTTTTT. This gives the protein CASSLGGRNTGELFF.

V usage is TRBV5-1 and J usage is TRBJ2-3; 11 bases are shared with TRBD2. Trimming at V came to 2 bases and at J to 5 bases, leaving 7 bases not matched to a gene. The CDR3 is 16 residues long. CDR1 and CDR2 (germline): SGHRS, YFSETQ. The CDR3 DNA reads TGCGCCAGCAGCTTAACTAGCGGGAGCATCAGAGATACGCAGTATTTT. It encodes CASSLTSGSIRDTQYF. The full variable domain, with the rest looked up from reference TRBV5-1 and TRBJ2-3, is KAGVTQTPRYLIKTRGQQVTLSCSPISGHRSVSWYQQTPGQGLQFLFEYFSETQRNKGNFPGRFSGRQFSNSRSEMNVSTLELGDSALYLCASSLTSGSIRDTQYFGPGTRLTVL.

The V call is TRBV7-2, the J call TRBJ2-5; D uncertain. Trimming cost V 2 bases and J 3 bases, with 10 bases left between them. CDR3 length: 14 residues. CDR1 and CDR2 from the germline V gene are SGHTA and FQGNSA. The CDR3 spells CASSLSSWEETQYF. The CDR3 region has the DNA TGTGCCAGCAGCTTATCGTCCTGGGAAGAGACCCAGTACTTC. Complete variable domain (other parts from reference TRBV7-2 and TRBJ2-5): GAGVSQSPSNKVTEKGKDVELRCDPISGHTALYWYRQSLGQGLEFLIYFQGNSAPDKSGLPSDRFSAERTGGSVSTLTIQRTQQEDSAVYLCASSLSSWEETQYFGPGTRLLVL.

This clone was counted only a few times. The rearrangement uses TRBV12-5 and TRBJ2-2; maybe TRBD2 (5 bases). The CDR3 has 12 amino acids. Per the germline V gene, CDR1 is LGHNT and CDR2 is FRNRAP. This chain's CDR3 is CASRRDTGELFF. CDR3 sequence (DNA): TGTGCGTCCAGGCGGGACACCGGGGAGCTGTTTTTT.

This clone occurred once. This chain links TRBV10-1 with TRBJ2-1, with 8 nucleotides matching TRBD1. V lost 2 bases and J lost 10; bases outside the gene matches: 10. There are 15 residues in the CDR3. Looked up from germline, CDR1 is WNHNN and CDR2 is SYGVQD (reference sequence). CDR3: CASSETYGQGSEQFF. CDR3 sequence (DNA): TGCGCCAGCAGTGAGACTTATGGACAGGGAAGCGAGCAGTTCTTC.

This clone appeared a single time. The V call is TRBV30, the J call TRBJ2-1, with 10 bases aligning to TRBD2. This CDR3 is 12 amino acids long. Trimming at V came to 5 bases and at J to 9 bases, leaving 4 bases not matched to a gene. The germline CDR1 and CDR2 sequences are GTSNPN and SVGIG (reference sequence). This CDR3 is CAWVAGGAEQFF. The CDR3 nucleotides are TGTGCCTGGGTAGCGGGGGGCGCTGAGCAGTTCTTC.

The chain joins TRBV6-4 to TRBJ1-1, with 8 bases aligning to TRBD1. The CDR3 loop spans 17 amino acids. CDR1 is MRHNA, CDR2 SNTAGT, per germline. V was clipped by 6 bases and J by 3 bases; unmatched bases: 15. The CDR3 nucleotides read TGTGCCAGCAGCCCCACAGGGGGTGGCCGACCGGACACTGAAGCTTTCTTT. Encoded protein: CASSPTGGGRPDTEAFF.

The V gene is TRBV27, the J gene TRBJ2-7; 12 nucleotides line up with TRBD1. The J segment lost 5 bases and the V segment lost 5 bases, leaving 13 bases of the junction unmatched. The CDR3 contains 17 residues. CDR1 is MNHEY, CDR2 SMNVEV, per germline (reference sequence). CDR3 bases: TGTGCCAGCAGTCAACCTCTGGGACAGGGGGCGACGAACGAGCAGTACTTC. Amino acids: CASSQPLGQGATNEQYF.

This clone has a handful of counts. The V and J genes are TRBV6-6 and TRBJ2-2; TRBD2 might be the D (6 bases). The length of the CDR3 is 14 residues. V was shortened by 8 bases and J by 4 bases, with 14 bases between the two germline ends. CDR1 is MNHNY, CDR2 SVGAGI, per germline (reference sequence). CDR3 loop: CASGEAGTTGELFF. The CDR3 nucleotides read TGTGCCAGCGGAGAGGCGGGGACCACCGGGGAGCTGTTTTTT.

The chain uses TRBV10-3 and TRBJ1-4; D gene uncertain. The CDR3 consists of 13 residues. Deletions cut 6 bases from V and 4 bases from J, with 9 bases between. Germline CDR1 and CDR2: ENHRY and SYGVKD. The CDR3 sequence: CAIRGSGNEKLFF. The CDR3 DNA follows: TGTGCCATCAGGGGGAGCGGTAATGAAAAACTGTTTTTT.

This clone came up a few times. The chain joins TRBV7-9 to TRBJ2-5; tentatively, D is TRBD2 (7 bases). Trimming cost V 5 bases and J 5 bases, with 15 bases left between them. This CDR3 region has 14 residues. The germline CDR1 and CDR2 sequences are SEHNR and FQNEAQ (reference sequence). CDR3 in DNA: TGTGCCAGCAGCCAGAGGGGGGGGTCGGAGACCCAGTACTTC. The encoded protein is CASSQRGGSETQYF.